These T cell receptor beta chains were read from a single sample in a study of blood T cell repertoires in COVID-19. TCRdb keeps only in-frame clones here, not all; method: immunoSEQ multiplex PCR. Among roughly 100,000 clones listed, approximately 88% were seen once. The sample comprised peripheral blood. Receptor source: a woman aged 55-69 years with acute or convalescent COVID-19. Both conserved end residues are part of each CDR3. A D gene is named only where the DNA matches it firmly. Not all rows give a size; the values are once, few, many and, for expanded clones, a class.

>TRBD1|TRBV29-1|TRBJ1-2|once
TGCAGCGTGAGGCCAGGGGGCCTCTATGGCTACACCTTC
CSVRPGGLYGYTF
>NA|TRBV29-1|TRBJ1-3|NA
TGCAGCGTTGAAGGCCAGGGCTCTGGAAACACCATATATTTT
CSVEGQGSGNTIYF
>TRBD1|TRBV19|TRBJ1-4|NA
TGTGCCAGTAGTATAGGAAGGACCACAGGGGGAAAACTGTTTTTT
CASSIGRTTGGKLFF
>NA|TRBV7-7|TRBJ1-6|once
TGTGCTAGCAGCTCTCAGGGTAGGAGAATAGATTCACCCCTCCACTTT
CASSSQGRRIDSPLHF
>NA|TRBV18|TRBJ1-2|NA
TGTGCCAGCTCACCACCGGGGGCTTACGGCTACACCTTC
CASSPPGAYGYTF
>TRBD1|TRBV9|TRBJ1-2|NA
TGTGCCAGCAGCGACAGGGGTGGCTACACCTTC
CASSDRGGYTF
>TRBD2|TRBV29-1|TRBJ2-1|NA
TGCAGCGTTGAAATCGGGAGGGGCAATGAGCAGTTCTTC
CSVEIGRGNEQFF
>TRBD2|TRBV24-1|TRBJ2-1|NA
TGTGCCACCAGTGATATACTAGCGGGAGTCGATAATGAGCAGTTCTTC
CATSDILAGVDNEQFF
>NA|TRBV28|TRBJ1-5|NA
TGTGCCAGCAGTCTCGGACACCATAGCAATCAGCCCCAGCATTTT
CASSLGHHSNQPQHF
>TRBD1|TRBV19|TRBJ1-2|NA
TGTGCCAGTAGCATGACAGGGGACTATGGCTACACCTTC
CASSMTGDYGYTF
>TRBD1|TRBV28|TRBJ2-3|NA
TGTGCCAGCAGTCAGGGACAGCTCACAGATACGCAGTATTTT
CASSQGQLTDTQYF
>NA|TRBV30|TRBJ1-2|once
TGTGCCGGAGGAGGGCAACCGGCCTTATCGGGCTACACCTTC
CAGGGQPALSGYTF
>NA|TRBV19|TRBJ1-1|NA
TGTGCCAGTAGCGAACAGAACACTGAAGCTTTCTTT
CASSEQNTEAFF
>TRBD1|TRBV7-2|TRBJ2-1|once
TGTGCCAGCAGCTTCGGGGGACAGGTACCCAATGAGCAGTTCTTC
CASSFGGQVPNEQFF
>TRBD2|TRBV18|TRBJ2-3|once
TGTGCCAGCTCACCGGCGGCGGGAGGCCTCCTCGGGGGAGATACGCAGTATTTT
CASSPAAGGLLGGDTQYF
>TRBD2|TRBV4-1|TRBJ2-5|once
TGCGCCAGCAGCCTCGAGACTAGCGCGATGGGGGCGACCCAGTACTTC
CASSLETSAMGATQYF
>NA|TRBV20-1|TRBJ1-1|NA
TGCAGTGCTAAACTTCTAAAAGAAGCTTTCTTT
CSAKLLKEAFF
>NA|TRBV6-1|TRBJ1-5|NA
TGTGCCAGCAGTGAGCTGGACAGAAAATGGGGCAATCAGCCCCAGCATTTT
CASSELDRKWGNQPQHF
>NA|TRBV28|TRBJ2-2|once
TGTGCCAGCAGCCGGAACACCGGGGAGCTGTTTTTT
CASSRNTGELFF
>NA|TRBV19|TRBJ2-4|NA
TGTGCCAGTAGTATTATCGCGGGGACTTTTAAAAACATTCAGTACTTC
CASSIIAGTFKNIQYF
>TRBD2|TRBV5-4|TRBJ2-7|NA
TGTGCCAGCAGCTTGGGGCTAGCGGGCGAGCAGTACTTC
CASSLGLAGEQYF
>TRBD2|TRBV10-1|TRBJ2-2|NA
TGCGCCAGCAGTGGTGGAGCGGGATCTGGCGGGGAGCTGTTTTTT
CASSGGAGSGGELFF
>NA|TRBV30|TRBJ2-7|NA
TGTGCCTGGAGCGCGGACACCTCCTACGAGCAGTACTTC
CAWSADTSYEQYF
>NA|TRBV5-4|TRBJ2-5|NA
TGTGCCAGCAGCACGACTAGTGAGGAGACCCAGTACTTC
CASSTTSEETQYF
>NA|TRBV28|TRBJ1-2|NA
TGTGCCAGCAGGCCACAGGTAGCTAACTATGGCTACACCTTC
CASRPQVANYGYTF
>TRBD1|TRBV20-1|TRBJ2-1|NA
TGCAGTGCTAGTTCCACAGGGGGTTACAATGAGCAGTTCTTC
CSASSTGGYNEQFF
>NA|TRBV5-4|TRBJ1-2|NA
TGTGCCAGCAGCTCCTCCCCCGGGAGGTTCCAGACCTTC
CASSSSPGRFQTF
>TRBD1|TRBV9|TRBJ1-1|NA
TGTGCCAGCAGCGAGGGGACAGGGTTGAACACTGAAGCTTTCTTT
CASSEGTGLNTEAFF
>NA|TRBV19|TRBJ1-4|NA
TGTGCCAGTAGTCGCACTAGAGGGCTGGCTGAAAAACTGTTTTTT
CASSRTRGLAEKLFF
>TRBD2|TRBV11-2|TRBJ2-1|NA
TGTGCCAGCAGTTCAAGACCTAGCGGCGCCTACAATGAGCAGTTCTTC
CASSSRPSGAYNEQFF
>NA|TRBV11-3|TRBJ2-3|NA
TGTGCCAGCAGCTTAGACGGGGCGGGAAGCACAGATACGCAGTATTTT
CASSLDGAGSTDTQYF
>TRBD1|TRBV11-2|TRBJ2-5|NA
TGTGCCAGCAGCTTGGGGACAGTAGGCACAGAGACCCAGTACTTC
CASSLGTVGTETQYF
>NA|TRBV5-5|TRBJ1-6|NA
TGTGCCAGCAGCTTCCGGACAAGGGATAATTCACCCCTCCACTTT
CASSFRTRDNSPLHF
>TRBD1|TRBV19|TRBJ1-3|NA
TGTGCCTCCCACATTCCGGGACAGAGTTACACCATATATTTT
CASHIPGQSYTIYF